This T cell receptor (beta chain) came from a study of tumor-infiltrating lymphocytes in localized non-small cell lung cancer. The wider study: Each patient gave resected tumor and non-adjacent uninvolved lung tissue.

General study findings and limits: IM1 and IM2 tumors showed no difference in T-cell fraction. Only some patients had TCR sequencing, depending on available tissue. Different pieces of the same tissue were used for each assay.

Germline V gives CDR1 GTSNPN, CDR2 SVGIG (reference sequence). The CDR3 spans 15 residues. The V segment lost 2 bases and the J segment 5 bases; nucleotides outside the gene matches: 5. Some clones are missing from TCRdb's copy, which holds only in-frame ones; the method was immunoSEQ multiplex PCR. The sample holds tens of thousands of clones, approximately 59% seen once. About this clone: Its specificity is not known.

Sequencing used lung tumor tissue. The J gene is TRBJ2-5, the V gene TRBV30; 13 bases map to TRBD2. This TCR was sampled from a human donor with non-small cell lung cancer. CDR3 sequence (DNA): TGTGCCTGGAGTTTCAGGACTAGCGGGAGTGAGACCCAGTACTTC. It is translated as CAWSFRTSGSETQYF.